The T cell receptor beta chain described here comes from a study of cytomegalovirus exposure and HLA in healthy donors. Germline values: CDR1 MGHRA, CDR2 YSYEKL. Trimming at V came to 1 base and at J to 7 bases, leaving 6 bases not matched to a gene. The CDR3 is made up of 14 amino acids. The PCR ran on 60 Vbeta and 13 Jbeta primers. Generated by immunoSEQ multiplex PCR, the TCRdb table keeps only in-frame clones and is missing some. Here the sample spans 150,000 to 200,000 clones, around 68% being singletons. The clonotype was recovered from a man aged 25-40 years in good health and CMV-seropositive. The V and J genes are TRBV4-1 and TRBJ2-5; TRBD1 aligns across 7 bases. The sample comprised PBMCs. The CDR3 protein is CASSQAQGQGTQYF. CDR3 nucleotides: TGCGCCAGCAGCCAAGCACAGGGGCAGGGGACCCAGTACTTC.